A selection of T cell receptor beta chains follows, all from one sample in a study of blood T cell repertoires in COVID-19. Measured with immunoSEQ multiplex PCR; TCRdb has only the in-frame clones, and not every one. The data show 150,000 to 200,000 clones, with approximately 82% seen just once and approximately 13% held by the top ten. Input material: peripheral blood. Receptors were obtained from a man aged 65 to 79 who had recovered from COVID-19. CDR3s include the opening cysteine and the closing phenylalanine or tryptophan. The order of the fields is J gene, D gene, V gene, clone size, CDR3 DNA, CDR3 protein. A D gene is named only where the DNA matches it firmly. Expanded clones get a size class; other rows say once, few or many, or leave the size out.

J: TRBJ1-1; D: TRBD1; V: TRBV7-9; size: NA; DNA: TGTGCCAGCAGTTGGGACAGTTTGAACACTGAAGCTTTCTTT; CDR3: CASSWDSLNTEAFF
J: TRBJ1-2; D: TRBD1; V: TRBV28; size: NA; DNA: TGTGCCAGCATAGGGGGCGGTGGCTATGGCTACACCTTC; CDR3: CASIGGGGYGYTF
J: TRBJ2-5; D: NA; V: TRBV19; size: NA; DNA: TGTGCCAGTAGTCCGGGACTCCTCCAAGAGACCCAGTACTTC; CDR3: CASSPGLLQETQYF
J: TRBJ1-1; D: TRBD1; V: TRBV6-1; size: NA; DNA: TGTGCCAGCAGTGAAATCCCAGGGGGTATTATGAACACTGAAGCTTTCTTT; CDR3: CASSEIPGGIMNTEAFF
J: TRBJ2-1; D: TRBD2; V: TRBV4-1; size: once; DNA: TGCGCCAGCAGCTCGCGAATTTATAGCGGGAGGGGGAGCGATGAGCAGTTCTTC; CDR3: CASSSRIYSGRGSDEQFF
J: TRBJ1-4; D: NA; V: TRBV28; size: NA; DNA: TGTGCCAGCAGTTTAGGCAGGTCGACTAATGAAAAACTGTTTTTT; CDR3: CASSLGRSTNEKLFF
J: TRBJ1-1; D: TRBD1; V: TRBV5-1; size: NA; DNA: TGCGCCAGCAGCTTACAGGGGGTAGACACTGAAGCTTTCTTT; CDR3: CASSLQGVDTEAFF
J: TRBJ1-1; D: NA; V: TRBV6-6; size: NA; DNA: TGTGCCAGCAGTGCAGCAGGAGGAAGAGCTTTCTTT; CDR3: CASSAAGGRAFF
J: TRBJ2-7; D: TRBD2; V: TRBV27; size: NA; DNA: TGTGCCAGCAGTTTATCACCCCCCTGGGAGGGTTCCGAGCAGTACTTC; CDR3: CASSLSPPWEGSEQYF
J: TRBJ2-1; D: TRBD2; V: TRBV3-1/TRBV3-2; size: few; DNA: TGTGCCAGCAGCCCTGCCGGGACTAGCGGGAAAAATGAGCAGTTCTTC; CDR3: CASSPAGTSGKNEQFF
J: TRBJ2-7; D: TRBD1; V: TRBV5-1; size: NA; DNA: TGCGCCAGCAGAGAGGGGACAGGGGTATACGAGCAGTACTTC; CDR3: CASREGTGVYEQYF
J: TRBJ1-2; D: TRBD1; V: TRBV7-2; size: NA; DNA: TGTGCCAGCAGCATGAGCTTAGGGGGCCCCACTGGCTACACCTTC; CDR3: CASSMSLGGPTGYTF
J: TRBJ2-4; D: NA; V: TRBV28; size: once; DNA: TGTGCCAGCAGTTTTAGCGGTCAAAGACTAGCCAAAAACATTCAGTACTTC; CDR3: CASSFSGQRLAKNIQYF
J: TRBJ1-2; D: NA; V: TRBV6-2/TRBV6-3; size: NA; DNA: TGTGCCAGCAGCTATCTCGGACAGCGCGTATATGGCTACACCTTC; CDR3: CASSYLGQRVYGYTF
J: TRBJ1-1; D: TRBD1; V: TRBV3-1/TRBV3-2; size: NA; DNA: TGTGCCAGCAGCCAGCTGGGACAGGTGAGCACTGAAGCTTTCTTT; CDR3: CASSQLGQVSTEAFF
J: TRBJ1-1; D: TRBD1; V: TRBV11-2; size: once; DNA: TGTGCCAGCAGCGTGACAGGGCCTTTCACTGAAGCTTTCTTT; CDR3: CASSVTGPFTEAFF
J: TRBJ2-3; D: NA; V: TRBV5-4; size: NA; DNA: TGTGCCAGCAGCTTGGATACGCGGGATACGCAGTATTTT; CDR3: CASSLDTRDTQYF
J: TRBJ2-3; D: TRBD2; V: TRBV3-1/TRBV3-2; size: NA; DNA: TGTGCCAGCAGCCCCCGGACTAGTTTTGATACGCAGTATTTT; CDR3: CASSPRTSFDTQYF
J: TRBJ2-3; D: NA; V: TRBV6-2/TRBV6-3; size: NA; DNA: TGTGCCAGCAGTTACTCCAGGGGCCAACTCCCAAGGGATACGCAGTATTTT; CDR3: CASSYSRGQLPRDTQYF
J: TRBJ2-1; D: TRBD2; V: TRBV9; size: NA; DNA: TGTGCCAGCAGCACCCCACTAGCGGGAGGGCCCCACAATGAGCAGTTCTTC; CDR3: CASSTPLAGGPHNEQFF
J: TRBJ2-3; D: NA; V: TRBV9; size: few; DNA: TGTGCCAGCAGCCCCTTCGGGGATACGCAGTATTTT; CDR3: CASSPFGDTQYF
J: TRBJ1-1; D: NA; V: TRBV12-3/TRBV12-4; size: NA; DNA: TGTGCCAGCAGTTTGGGACAGAACACTGAAGCTTTCTTT; CDR3: CASSLGQNTEAFF
J: TRBJ2-3; D: TRBD2; V: TRBV11-2; size: NA; DNA: TGTGCCAGCAGCTTAAATCCGGGAGGAGCAGATACGCAGTATTTT; CDR3: CASSLNPGGADTQYF
J: TRBJ2-2; D: TRBD1; V: TRBV6-5; size: NA; DNA: TGTGCCAGCAGGCCGCCGGGACAGCTCACCGGGGAGCTGTTTTTT; CDR3: CASRPPGQLTGELFF
J: TRBJ1-6; D: TRBD1; V: TRBV30; size: NA; DNA: TGTGCCTGGAGGACAGGGGTATTCTCACCCCTCCACTTT; CDR3: CAWRTGVFSPLHF
J: TRBJ2-2; D: TRBD1; V: TRBV6-6; size: NA; DNA: TGTGCCAGCAGCCCGGGACAGCTGGCCGGGGAGCTGTTTTTT; CDR3: CASSPGQLAGELFF
J: TRBJ2-2; D: TRBD1; V: TRBV7-3; size: NA; DNA: TGTGCCAGCAGCCTCAGGACAGGGGGCCTCACCGGGGAGCTGTTTTTT; CDR3: CASSLRTGGLTGELFF
J: TRBJ2-1; D: NA; V: TRBV5-6; size: NA; DNA: TGTGCCAGCAGCCTCCCCTTGAATGAGCAGTTCTTC; CDR3: CASSLPLNEQFF
J: TRBJ1-6; D: NA; V: TRBV28; size: NA; DNA: TGTGCCAGCAGTTTATTAAGAGGGCAGTGGTCTAATTCACCCCTCCACTTT; CDR3: CASSLLRGQWSNSPLHF
J: TRBJ2-3; D: TRBD2; V: TRBV5-6; size: NA; DNA: TGTGCCAGCAGCTCGGGACTAGCCCGCCGTGATACGCAGTATTTT; CDR3: CASSSGLARRDTQYF
J: TRBJ2-5; D: TRBD2; V: TRBV19; size: NA; DNA: TGTGCCAGTAAGCGTCTAGCGGGTTCCCAAGAGACCCAGTACTTC; CDR3: CASKRLAGSQETQYF
J: TRBJ1-3; D: NA; V: TRBV6-2/TRBV6-3; size: NA; DNA: TGTGCCAGCAGTCCGGTTTACTCCGCTGGAAACACCATATATTTT; CDR3: CASSPVYSAGNTIYF
J: TRBJ1-5; D: NA; V: TRBV6-5; size: NA; DNA: TGTGCCAGCAGTCCCAGGGTGGCCCAGCCCCAGCATTTT; CDR3: CASSPRVAQPQHF
J: TRBJ1-1; D: NA; V: TRBV21-1; size: NA; DNA: TGTGCCAGCAGCAAAGTGAGAGGGCAGATCATGAACACTGAAGCTTTCTTT; CDR3: CASSKVRGQIMNTEAFF
J: TRBJ2-3; D: TRBD1; V: TRBV6-6; size: NA; DNA: TGTGCCAGCAGTTACTCGACAGGGTCCCAAACAGATACGCAGTATTTT; CDR3: CASSYSTGSQTDTQYF
J: TRBJ2-7; D: NA; V: TRBV3-1/TRBV3-2; size: NA; DNA: TGTGCCAGCAGCCCACCCCAGTCCCTCCACGAGCAGTACTTC; CDR3: CASSPPQSLHEQYF
J: TRBJ2-2; D: NA; V: TRBV15; size: NA; DNA: TGTGCCACCAGCAGAGATCGAGCCACCCAGGAGCTGTTTTTT; CDR3: CATSRDRATQELFF
J: TRBJ2-5; D: NA; V: TRBV7-9; size: NA; DNA: TGTGCCAGCAGCTTAAGTCTAGCGAAACAAGAGACCCAGTACTTC; CDR3: CASSLSLAKQETQYF
J: TRBJ1-2; D: TRBD1; V: TRBV6-2/TRBV6-3; size: NA; DNA: TGTGCCAGCAGTCTGACAGGGAACTATGGCTACACCTTC; CDR3: CASSLTGNYGYTF
J: TRBJ1-1; D: TRBD1; V: TRBV6-2/TRBV6-3; size: NA; DNA: TGTGCCAGCAGTAATGACGGACAGGGATATACTGAAGCTTTCTTT; CDR3: CASSNDGQGYTEAFF
J: TRBJ2-2; D: TRBD1; V: TRBV5-1; size: NA; DNA: TGCGCCAGCAGCTTGGTAGGGGGCGACACCGGGGAGCTGTTTTTT; CDR3: CASSLVGGDTGELFF
J: TRBJ2-1; D: TRBD2; V: TRBV30; size: NA; DNA: TGTGCCTGGAGTGGCCTGACTAGCGGGAGTACCTACAATGAGCAGTTCTTC; CDR3: CAWSGLTSGSTYNEQFF
J: TRBJ2-2; D: NA; V: TRBV7-3; size: few; DNA: TGTGCCAGCAGCCCCGAGGCGGGGAGAGGGCCCGGGGAGCTGTTTTTT; CDR3: CASSPEAGRGPGELFF
J: TRBJ2-1; D: TRBD2; V: TRBV5-1; size: NA; DNA: TGCGCCAGCAGCACTGCCTCCGGGACTAGGGTTCGCAATGAGCAGTTCTTC; CDR3: CASSTASGTRVRNEQFF
J: TRBJ2-3; D: TRBD1; V: TRBV5-5; size: NA; DNA: TGTGCCAGCAGCTTCCAGGGGGCCGATACGCAGTATTTT; CDR3: CASSFQGADTQYF
J: TRBJ2-3; D: TRBD2; V: TRBV3-1/TRBV3-2; size: NA; DNA: TGTGCCAGCAGTAAACTAGCGGGAGAGGGGGGTTTGGCCACAGATACGCAGTATTTT; CDR3: CASSKLAGEGGLATDTQYF
J: TRBJ1-1; D: NA; V: TRBV9; size: few; DNA: TGTGCCAGCAGCGTTACAGGGACTAGGGAAGCTTTCTTT; CDR3: CASSVTGTREAFF
J: TRBJ1-1; D: TRBD1; V: TRBV19; size: NA; DNA: TGTGCCAGTGCCCCGCGTCTGGGACAGGGGAACACTGAAGCTTTCTTT; CDR3: CASAPRLGQGNTEAFF
J: TRBJ2-3; D: TRBD2; V: TRBV11-3; size: once; DNA: TGTGCCAGCAGCTTACGCGGGAGGGCCGCAGATACGCAGTATTTT; CDR3: CASSLRGRAADTQYF
J: TRBJ2-1; D: TRBD2; V: TRBV7-8; size: NA; DNA: TGTGCCAGCAGCTTAGCGGGAGGGCTAAACAATGAGCAGTTCTTC; CDR3: CASSLAGGLNNEQFF
J: TRBJ1-5; D: TRBD1; V: TRBV6-2/TRBV6-3; size: NA; DNA: TGTGCCAGCAGTTCCGCGGGACAGGGGAATCAGCCCCAGCATTTT; CDR3: CASSSAGQGNQPQHF
J: TRBJ2-7; D: TRBD1; V: TRBV10-3; size: NA; DNA: TGTGCCATCAGTGAAGTGGACAGGGAATTGGGCGAGCAGTACTTC; CDR3: CAISEVDRELGEQYF
J: TRBJ2-7; D: NA; V: TRBV28; size: NA; DNA: TGTGCCAGCAGTTTACTCCCCTACGAGCAGTACTTC; CDR3: CASSLLPYEQYF
J: TRBJ1-1; D: NA; V: TRBV28; size: NA; DNA: TGTGCCAGCAGTTTACCATCGGGACTTGGCACTGAAGCTTTCTTT; CDR3: CASSLPSGLGTEAFF
J: TRBJ2-3; D: NA; V: TRBV9; size: NA; DNA: TGTGCCAGCAGCGTAGGGAATAGCGAAAACACAGATACGCAGTATTTT; CDR3: CASSVGNSENTDTQYF